This entry lists 17 T cell receptor beta chains sequenced from one sample in a study of T cell changes during pregnancy in multiple sclerosis. The method was immunoSEQ multiplex PCR; TCRdb's version includes in-frame clones alone and lacks a portion of them. The sample has around 49,000 clones; approximately 95% are singletons. The input for sequencing was CD8+ T cells from peripheral blood mononuclear cells, taken in the first trimester of pregnancy. These receptors were obtained from a female donor with multiple sclerosis, enrolled in a pregnancy study.

V is TRBV5-1 and J is TRBJ2-1, with 9 bases that match TRBD1. The length of the CDR3 is 15 residues. Germline assignment: CDR1 SGHRS and CDR2 YFSETQ. The V gene end was trimmed by 0 bases and the J gene end by 7 bases; junction bases not matched to a gene: 5. CDR3 coding DNA: TGCGCCAGCAGCTTGGGAGGGACAGGGTATAATGAGCAGTTCTTC. Translating gives CASSLGGTGYNEQFF.

This chain joins TRBV30 and TRBJ2-1, with 8 bases that match TRBD1. CDR3 size: 15 residues. Germline V lookup: CDR1 GTSNPN, CDR2 SVGIG (reference sequence). V lost 5 bases to trimming and J lost 0 bases; unmatched junction nucleotides: 6. The CDR3 DNA reads TGTGCCTGGTCTCGGACAGGGAGCTCCTACAATGAGCAGTTCTTC. As protein: CAWSRTGSSYNEQFF.

The chain carries TRBV27 and TRBJ2-2; 7 nucleotides match TRBD1. The CDR3 runs 12 residues. V dropped 5 bases and J dropped 6; count of bases not matched to a gene: 0. The germline V gene encodes CDR1 MNHEY and CDR2 SMNVEV (reference sequence). For the CDR3, the DNA is TGTGCCAGCAGTCAGGGGGCCGGGGAGCTGTTTTTT. This sequence encodes CASSQGAGELFF.

This rearrangement joins TRBV19 to TRBJ2-7; TRBD2 agrees at 7 bases. This CDR3 has 15 amino acids. Per the germline V gene, CDR1 is LNHDA and CDR2 is SQIVND (reference sequence). V was clipped by 1 base and J by 3 bases; unmatched bases: 6. CDR3 DNA sequence: TGTGCCAGTAGTATAGGGCTCGGGGACTACTACGAGCAGTACTTC. Translated: CASSIGLGDYYEQYF.

This chain connects TRBV7-9 to TRBJ2-1; 9 bases map to TRBD2. V lost 10 bases, J lost 6 bases, and 13 bases stayed unmatched. Germline CDR1 and CDR2: SEHNR and FQNEAQ (reference sequence). This CDR3 contains 15 residues. CDR3 in amino acids: CATNPPTSGPNEQFF. As DNA, the CDR3 is TGTGCCACCAACCCCCCCACTAGCGGGCCCAATGAGCAGTTCTTC.

The chain links TRBV30 to TRBJ1-4; 9 bases are shared with TRBD1. The germline V gene has CDR1 GTSNPN and CDR2 SVGIG (reference sequence). Trimming cost V 0 bases and J 7 bases; bases outside gene matches: 6. This CDR3 contains 15 residues. The CDR3 loop reads CAWSVSGQGGEKLFF. The CDR3 DNA is TGTGCCTGGAGTGTCTCGGGACAGGGTGGTGAAAAACTGTTTTTT.

This chain connects TRBV7-2 to TRBJ1-1; D not resolved. V was trimmed by 3 bases and J by 5 bases, leaving 4 bases between them. CDR3 length: 11 residues. Germline CDR1 reads SGHTA; CDR2 reads FQGNSA. CDR3 region: CASSFTTEAFF. CDR3 DNA: TGTGCCAGCAGCTTTACTACTGAAGCTTTCTTT.

This chain links TRBV9 with TRBJ2-1; 13 nucleotides agree with TRBD2. V trimming: 6 bases; J trimming: 6 bases; junction bases outside the gene matches: 6. The CDR3 is 15 residues long. Germline V gives CDR1 SGDLS, CDR2 YYNGEE. The CDR3: CASTTSGRALNEQFF. For the CDR3, the DNA is TGTGCCAGCACCACTAGCGGGAGGGCCCTCAATGAGCAGTTCTTC.

The V and J genes are TRBV27 and TRBJ1-2; 7 bases line up with TRBD1. The V and J ends lost 3 bases and 4 bases, in that order; junction bases with no gene match: 5. Per the germline V gene, CDR1 is MNHEY and CDR2 is SMNVEV (reference sequence). The CDR3 is 14 residues long. For the CDR3, the DNA is TGTGCCAGCAGTTTGACAGGGCAGGGCTATGGCTACACCTTC. Amino acids: CASSLTGQGYGYTF.

The rearrangement uses TRBV5-1 and TRBJ1-2; no firm D call. This CDR3 has 13 amino acids. Germline CDR1 SGHRS, CDR2 YFSETQ. V lost 0 bases and J 6 bases, leaving 9 bases between the germline ends. CDR3 nucleotide sequence: TGCGCCAGCAGCTTGGGGGCCGGGAATGGCTACACCTTC. It yields the protein CASSLGAGNGYTF.

As concerns this clone: Different DNA sequences within this sample yield the same CDR3. This chain uses TRBV19 with TRBJ2-1; possibly TRBD1 for D (6 bases). The CDR3 extends over 13 amino acids. The germline V gene encodes CDR1 LNHDA and CDR2 SQIVND (reference sequence). Trimming stripped 3 bases from V and 4 bases from J, with 7 bases between. The CDR3 sequence: CASSIDRYNEQFF. The CDR3 nucleotides read TGTGCCAGTAGTATTGACAGGTACAATGAGCAGTTCTTC.

This clone was observed once. The chain employs TRBV13 and TRBJ2-7, with 7 bases that match TRBD2. Per the germline V gene, CDR1 is PRHDT and CDR2 is FYEKMQ (reference sequence). Germline trimming cut 4 bases from V and 0 bases from J; bases unmatched to any gene: 9. The CDR3 is 16 amino acids. The chain's CDR3 is CASSSGRSGDSYEQYF. CDR3 nucleotides: TGTGCCAGCAGCTCGGGGAGAAGCGGGGACTCCTACGAGCAGTACTTC.

The chain is built from TRBV18 and TRBJ2-1; 15 positions agree with TRBD2. This CDR3 is built from 17 residues. Trimming cost V 4 bases and J 7 bases; bases outside gene matches: 8. The germline V gene has CDR1 KGHSH and CDR2 LQKENI. As DNA, the CDR3 is TGTGCCAGCTCACAGAGGACTAGCGGGAGGGCCGGAAATGAGCAGTTCTTC. Protein: CASSQRTSGRAGNEQFF.

The rearrangement uses TRBV10-2 and TRBJ1-1; D unclear. V lost 5 bases to trimming and J lost 4 bases, with 14 bases between them. Germline CDR1 is WSHSY and CDR2 is SAAADI. The CDR3 spans 14 residues. The CDR3 sequence is CASSRTGSPTEAFF. The CDR3 nucleotides are TGCGCCAGCAGTCGGACTGGTTCCCCCACTGAAGCTTTCTTT.

The chain links TRBV5-1 to TRBJ2-7; 9 bases are shared with TRBD2. Germline trimming cut 2 bases from V and 3 bases from J; bases unmatched to any gene: 12. This CDR3 comprises 17 residues. CDR1 is SGHRS, CDR2 YFSETQ, per germline. The CDR3 protein is CASSFLPVREGLYEQYF. CDR3 DNA sequence: TGCGCCAGCAGCTTCCTTCCGGTGCGGGAGGGCCTCTACGAGCAGTACTTC.

This sequence joins TRBV11-2 and TRBJ2-7, with D tentatively TRBD2 (6 bases). Germline V CDR1 and CDR2: SGHAT, FQNNGV. V was cut by 5 bases and J by 0 bases, with 20 bases left in between. This CDR3 spans 17 amino acids. The CDR3: CASSRAGVAVNSYEQYF. Written as DNA, the CDR3 is TGTGCCAGCAGCCGGGCCGGAGTAGCGGTTAACTCCTACGAGCAGTACTTC.

In DNA form, the CDR3 reads TGTGCCAGCAGTTATAGAAGCGGACCCTACAATGAGCAGTTCTTC. It yields the protein CASSYRSGPYNEQFF. The gene calls are TRBV6-6 and TRBJ2-1, with D tentatively TRBD2 (5 bases). The V gene lost 3 bases and the J gene lost 2 bases, with 11 bases spanning the gap. CDR3 size: 15 residues. Germline-derived CDR1 and CDR2 are MNHNY and SVGAGI (reference sequence).